This T cell receptor beta chain was recovered during a study of identical twins. This clonotype was seen at least ten times. CDR1 and CDR2 from the germline V gene are DFQATT and SNEGSKA (reference sequence). V was pared by 0 bases and J by 1 base, with 8 bases between. The CDR3 totals 14 residues. Addition of a universal primer site occurred through template switching, and cDNA carried unique molecular identifiers. TCRdb called the 5' RACE reads again in MiXCR, with one record for every CDR3 protein. The table records nearly 650,000 distinct CDR3 sequences, around 7.5% of them present only once. These same data were also listed under a study on yellow fever vaccine responses in identical twins.

This chain joins TRBV20-1 and TRBJ2-3; D uncertain. The origin of this receptor is a woman under 30 in good health. The sequencing input was PBMCs. In nucleotides, the CDR3 is TGCAGTGCTAGAGATCTGGTGGGCACAGATACGCAGTATTTT. Amino acids: CSARDLVGTDTQYF.